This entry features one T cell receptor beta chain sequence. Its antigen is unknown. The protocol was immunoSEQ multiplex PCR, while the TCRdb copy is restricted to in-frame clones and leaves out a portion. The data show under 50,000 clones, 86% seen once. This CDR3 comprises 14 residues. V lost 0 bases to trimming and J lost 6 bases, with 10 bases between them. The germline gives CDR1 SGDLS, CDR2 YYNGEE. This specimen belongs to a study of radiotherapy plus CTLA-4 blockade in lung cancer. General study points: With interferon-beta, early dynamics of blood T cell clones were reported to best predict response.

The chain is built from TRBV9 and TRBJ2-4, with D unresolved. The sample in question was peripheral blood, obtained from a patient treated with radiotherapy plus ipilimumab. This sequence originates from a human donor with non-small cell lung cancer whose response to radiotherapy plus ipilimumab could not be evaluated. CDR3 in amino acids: CASSVEVERNIQYF. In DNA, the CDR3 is TGTGCCAGCAGCGTAGAGGTAGAGCGAAACATTCAGTACTTC.